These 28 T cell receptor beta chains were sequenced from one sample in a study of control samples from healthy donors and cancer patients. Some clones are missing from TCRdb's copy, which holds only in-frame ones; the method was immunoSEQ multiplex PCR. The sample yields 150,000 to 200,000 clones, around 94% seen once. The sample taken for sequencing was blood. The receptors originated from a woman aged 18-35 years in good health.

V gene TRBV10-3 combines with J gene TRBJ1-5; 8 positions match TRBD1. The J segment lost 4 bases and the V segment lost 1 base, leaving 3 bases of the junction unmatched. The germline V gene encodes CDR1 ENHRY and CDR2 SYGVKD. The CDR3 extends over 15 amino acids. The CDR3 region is CAISELQGENQPQHF. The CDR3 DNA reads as TGTGCCATCAGTGAGTTACAGGGGGAGAATCAGCCCCAGCATTTT.

The CDR3 region has the DNA TGTGCCAGCAGTCCACTCTCTCGGACAGAGCCCCAGCATTTT. Translation gives CASSPLSRTEPQHF. This rearrangement joins TRBV28 to TRBJ1-5; TRBD1 is a possible D gene (6 bases). Germline-derived CDR1 and CDR2 are MDHEN and SYDVKM. CDR3 length equals 14 residues. Trimming took 5 bases from V and 8 from J, leaving 16 bases between them.

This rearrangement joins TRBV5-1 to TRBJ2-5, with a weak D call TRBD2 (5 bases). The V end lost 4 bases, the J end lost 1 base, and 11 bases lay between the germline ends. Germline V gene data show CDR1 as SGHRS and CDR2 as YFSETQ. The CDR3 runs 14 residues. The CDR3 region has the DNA TGCGCCAGCAGCCCGCGACTAATCCAAGAGACCCAGTACTTC. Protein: CASSPRLIQETQYF. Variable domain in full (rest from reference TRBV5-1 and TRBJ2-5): KAGVTQTPRYLIKTRGQQVTLSCSPISGHRSVSWYQQTPGQGLQFLFEYFSETQRNKGNFPGRFSGRQFSNSRSEMNVSTLELGDSALYLCASSPRLIQETQYFGPGTRLLVL.

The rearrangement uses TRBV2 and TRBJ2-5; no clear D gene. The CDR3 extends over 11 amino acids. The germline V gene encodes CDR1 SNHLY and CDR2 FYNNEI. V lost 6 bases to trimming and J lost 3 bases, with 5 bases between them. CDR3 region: CASRLEETQYF. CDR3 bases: TGTGCCAGCAGACTTGAAGAGACCCAGTACTTC. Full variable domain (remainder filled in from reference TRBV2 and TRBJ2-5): EPEVTQTPSHQVTQMGQEVILRCVPISNHLYFYWYRQILGQKVEFLVSFYNNEISEKSEIFDDQFSVERPDGSNFTLKIRSTKLEDSAMYFCASRLEETQYFGPGTRLLVL.

CDR3 protein: CASSSYRSYTF. The CDR3 DNA follows: TGTGCCAGCAGCTCTTATCGAAGCTACACCTTC. The gene calls are TRBV7-9 and TRBJ1-2; D is undetermined. The germline V gene has CDR1 SEHNR and CDR2 FQNEAQ (reference sequence). V was pared by 4 bases and J by 9 bases, with 9 bases between. CDR3 length equals 11 residues.

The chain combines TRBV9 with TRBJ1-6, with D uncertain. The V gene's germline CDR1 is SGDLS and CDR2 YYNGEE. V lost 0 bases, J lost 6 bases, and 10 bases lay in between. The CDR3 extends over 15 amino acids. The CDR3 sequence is CASSVEEHPNSPLHF. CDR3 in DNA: TGTGCCAGCAGCGTAGAAGAGCACCCTAATTCACCCCTCCACTTT.

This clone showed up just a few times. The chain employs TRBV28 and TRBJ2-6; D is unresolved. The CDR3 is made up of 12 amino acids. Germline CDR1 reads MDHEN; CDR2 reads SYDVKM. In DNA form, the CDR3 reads TGTGCAAGCTGGTCTGGGGCCAACGTCCTGACTTTC. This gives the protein CASWSGANVLTF.

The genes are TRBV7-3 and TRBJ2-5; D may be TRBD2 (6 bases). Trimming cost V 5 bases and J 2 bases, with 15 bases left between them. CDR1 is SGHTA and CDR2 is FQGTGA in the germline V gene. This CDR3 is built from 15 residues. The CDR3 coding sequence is TGTGCCAGCAGCCAATCTGGACTAAAACAAGAGACCCAGTACTTC. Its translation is CASSQSGLKQETQYF.

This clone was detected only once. The CDR3 region has the DNA TGTGCCAGCATGGGGGTTGAGGCGCAGTACTTC. It codes for CASMGVEAQYF. The chain combines TRBV2 with TRBJ2-7; perhaps D is TRBD1 or TRBD2 (5 bases each). The V and J ends lost 7 bases and 9 bases respectively, with 13 bases between them. The CDR3 totals 11 residues. Germline V gene lookup returns CDR1 SNHLY and CDR2 FYNNEI.

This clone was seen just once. The chain's CDR3 is CASSDLRGSDTQYF. CDR3 nucleotide sequence: TGTGCCAGCAGTGACCTCAGGGGATCAGATACGCAGTATTTT. The J gene is TRBJ2-3, the V gene TRBV6-1, with D maybe TRBD1 (6 bases). This CDR3 is 14 amino acids long. Germline V CDR1 and CDR2: MNHNS, SASEGT. V lost 3 bases to trimming and J lost 4 bases, with 11 bases between them.

The CDR3 DNA follows: TGTGCCAGTAGTATAGCAGGGGGTGGCAATCAGCCCCAGCATTTT. It is translated as CASSIAGGGNQPQHF. The gene calls are TRBV19 and TRBJ1-5; 7 bases line up with TRBD1. Germline V lookup: CDR1 LNHDA, CDR2 SQIVND (reference sequence). Unmatched junction bases numbered 2, after V lost 1 base and J lost 2 bases. The CDR3 extends over 15 amino acids. Variable domain in full (rest from reference TRBV19 and TRBJ1-5): DGGITQSPKYLFRKEGQNVTLSCEQNLNHDAMYWYRQDPGQGLRLIYYSQIVNDFQKGDIAEGYSVSREKKESFPLTVTSAQKNPTAFYLCASSIAGGGNQPQHFGDGTRLSIL.

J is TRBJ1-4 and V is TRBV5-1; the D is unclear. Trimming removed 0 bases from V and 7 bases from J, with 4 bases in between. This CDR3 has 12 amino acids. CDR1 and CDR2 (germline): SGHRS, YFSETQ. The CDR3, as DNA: TGCGCCAGCAGCTTGGACTTTGAAAAACTGTTTTTT. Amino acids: CASSLDFEKLFF.

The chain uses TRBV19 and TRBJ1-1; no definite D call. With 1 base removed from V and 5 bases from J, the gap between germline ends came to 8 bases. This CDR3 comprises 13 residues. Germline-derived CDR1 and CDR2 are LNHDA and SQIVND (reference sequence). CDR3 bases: TGTGCCAGTAGTATAGCTAGGACGACTGAAGCTTTCTTT. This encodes CASSIARTTEAFF. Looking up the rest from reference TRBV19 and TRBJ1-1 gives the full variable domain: DGGITQSPKYLFRKEGQNVTLSCEQNLNHDAMYWYRQDPGQGLRLIYYSQIVNDFQKGDIAEGYSVSREKKESFPLTVTSAQKNPTAFYLCASSIARTTEAFFGQGTRLTVV.

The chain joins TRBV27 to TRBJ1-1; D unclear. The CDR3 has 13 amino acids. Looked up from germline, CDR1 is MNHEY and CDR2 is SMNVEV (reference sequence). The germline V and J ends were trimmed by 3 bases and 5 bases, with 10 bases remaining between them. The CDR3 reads CASSLGGWTEAFF. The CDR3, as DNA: TGTGCCAGCAGTTTGGGCGGATGGACTGAAGCTTTCTTT.

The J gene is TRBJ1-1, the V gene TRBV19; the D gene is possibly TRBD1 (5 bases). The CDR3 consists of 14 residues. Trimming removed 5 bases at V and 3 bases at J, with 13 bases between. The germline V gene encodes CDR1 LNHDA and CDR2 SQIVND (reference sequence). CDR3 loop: CASSGGWGDTEAFF. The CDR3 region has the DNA TGTGCCAGTAGTGGGGGATGGGGGGACACTGAAGCTTTCTTT.

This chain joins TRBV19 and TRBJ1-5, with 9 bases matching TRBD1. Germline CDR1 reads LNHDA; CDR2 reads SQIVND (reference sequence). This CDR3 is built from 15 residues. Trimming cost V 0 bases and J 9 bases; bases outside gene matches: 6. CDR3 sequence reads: CASSIDTTGGRPQHF. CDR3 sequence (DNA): TGTGCCAGTAGTATAGATACGACAGGGGGGAGGCCCCAGCATTTT.

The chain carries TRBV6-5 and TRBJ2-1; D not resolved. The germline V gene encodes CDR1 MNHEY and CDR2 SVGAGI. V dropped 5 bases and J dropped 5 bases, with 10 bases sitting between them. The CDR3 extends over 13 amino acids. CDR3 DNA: TGTGCCAGCAGTCAGGTGCGGAACAATGAGCAGTTCTTC. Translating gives CASSQVRNNEQFF.

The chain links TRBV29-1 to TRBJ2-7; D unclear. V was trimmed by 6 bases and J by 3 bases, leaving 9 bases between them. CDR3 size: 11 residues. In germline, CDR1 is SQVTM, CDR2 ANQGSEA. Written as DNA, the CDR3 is TGCAGCGTAGTTGGGCGCTACGAGCAGTACTTC. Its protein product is CSVVGRYEQYF.

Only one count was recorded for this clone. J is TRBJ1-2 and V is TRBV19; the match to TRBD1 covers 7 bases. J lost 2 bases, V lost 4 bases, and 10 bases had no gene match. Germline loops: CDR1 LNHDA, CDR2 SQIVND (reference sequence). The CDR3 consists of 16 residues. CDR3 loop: CASSTSTGSENYGYTF. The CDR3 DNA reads TGTGCCAGTAGTACCTCGACAGGGTCGGAGAACTATGGCTACACCTTC.

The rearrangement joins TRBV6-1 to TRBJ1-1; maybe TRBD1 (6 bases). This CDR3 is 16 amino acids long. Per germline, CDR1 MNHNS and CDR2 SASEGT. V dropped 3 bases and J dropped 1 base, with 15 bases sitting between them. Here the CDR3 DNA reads TGTGCCAGCAGTGACAGGGGAAGGCCTCGGAACACTGAAGCTTTCTTT. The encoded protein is CASSDRGRPRNTEAFF.

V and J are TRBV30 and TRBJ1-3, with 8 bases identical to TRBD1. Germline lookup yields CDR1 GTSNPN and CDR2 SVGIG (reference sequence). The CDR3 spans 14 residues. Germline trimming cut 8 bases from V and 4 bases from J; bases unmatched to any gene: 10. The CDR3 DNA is TGTGCCAGACAGGGGAATGGGAACGGAAACACCATATATTTT. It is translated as CARQGNGNGNTIYF.

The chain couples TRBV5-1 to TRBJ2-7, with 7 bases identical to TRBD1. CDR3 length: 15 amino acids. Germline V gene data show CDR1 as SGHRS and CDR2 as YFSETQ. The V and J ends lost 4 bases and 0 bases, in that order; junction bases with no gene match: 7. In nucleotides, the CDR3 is TGCGCCAGCAGCGACGACAGGGCCTCCTCCTACGAGCAGTACTTC. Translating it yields CASSDDRASSYEQYF.

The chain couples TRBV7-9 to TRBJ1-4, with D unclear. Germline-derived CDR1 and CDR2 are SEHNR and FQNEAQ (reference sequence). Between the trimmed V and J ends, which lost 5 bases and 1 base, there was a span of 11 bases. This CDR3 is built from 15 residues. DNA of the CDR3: TGTGCCAGCAGCCGTTGGGAAGGAACTAATGAAAAACTGTTTTTT. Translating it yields CASSRWEGTNEKLFF.

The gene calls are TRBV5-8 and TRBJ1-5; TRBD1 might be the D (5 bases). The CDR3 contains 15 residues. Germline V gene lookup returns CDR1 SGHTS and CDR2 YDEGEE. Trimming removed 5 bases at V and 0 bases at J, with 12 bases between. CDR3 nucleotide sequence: TGTGCCAGCAGGTCACGGGGGTATAGCAATCAGCCCCAGCATTTT. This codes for CASRSRGYSNQPQHF.

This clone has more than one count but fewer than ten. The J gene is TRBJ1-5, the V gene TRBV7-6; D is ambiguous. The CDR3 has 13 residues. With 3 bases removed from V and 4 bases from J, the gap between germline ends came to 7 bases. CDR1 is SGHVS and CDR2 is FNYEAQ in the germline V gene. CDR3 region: CASSLNANQPQHF. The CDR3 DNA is TGTGCCAGCAGCTTGAACGCTAATCAGCCCCAGCATTTT.

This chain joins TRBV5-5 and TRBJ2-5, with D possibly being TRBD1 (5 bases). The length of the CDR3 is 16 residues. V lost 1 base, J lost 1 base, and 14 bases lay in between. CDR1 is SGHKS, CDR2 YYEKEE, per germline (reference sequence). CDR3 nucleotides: TGTGCCAGCAGCTTGAAAGGGGCCTGGATCCAAGAGACCCAGTACTTC. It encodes CASSLKGAWIQETQYF. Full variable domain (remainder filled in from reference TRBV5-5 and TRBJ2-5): DAGVTQSPTHLIKTRGQQVTLRCSPISGHKSVSWYQQVLGQGPQFIFQYYEKEERGRGNFPDRFSARQFPNYSSELNVNALLLGDSALYLCASSLKGAWIQETQYFGPGTRLLVL.

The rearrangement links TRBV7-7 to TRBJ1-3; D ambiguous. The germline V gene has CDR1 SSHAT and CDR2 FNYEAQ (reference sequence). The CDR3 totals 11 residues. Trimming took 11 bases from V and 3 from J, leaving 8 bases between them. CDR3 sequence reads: CAVIGGNTIYF. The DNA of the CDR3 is TGTGCCGTGATAGGTGGAAACACCATATATTTT. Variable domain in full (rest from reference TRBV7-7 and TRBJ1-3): GAGVSQSPRYKVTKRGQDVTLRCDPISSHATLYWYQQALGQGPEFLTYFNYEAQPDKSGLPSDRFSAERPEGSISTLTIQRTEQRDSAMYRCAVIGGNTIYFGEGSWLTVV.

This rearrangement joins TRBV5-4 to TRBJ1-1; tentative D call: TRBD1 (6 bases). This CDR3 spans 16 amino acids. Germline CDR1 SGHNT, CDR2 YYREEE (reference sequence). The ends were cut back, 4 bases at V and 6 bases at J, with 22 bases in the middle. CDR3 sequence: CASSPNQLTGSAEAFF. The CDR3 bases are TGTGCCAGCAGCCCGAACCAACTAACAGGGAGCGCTGAAGCTTTCTTT.